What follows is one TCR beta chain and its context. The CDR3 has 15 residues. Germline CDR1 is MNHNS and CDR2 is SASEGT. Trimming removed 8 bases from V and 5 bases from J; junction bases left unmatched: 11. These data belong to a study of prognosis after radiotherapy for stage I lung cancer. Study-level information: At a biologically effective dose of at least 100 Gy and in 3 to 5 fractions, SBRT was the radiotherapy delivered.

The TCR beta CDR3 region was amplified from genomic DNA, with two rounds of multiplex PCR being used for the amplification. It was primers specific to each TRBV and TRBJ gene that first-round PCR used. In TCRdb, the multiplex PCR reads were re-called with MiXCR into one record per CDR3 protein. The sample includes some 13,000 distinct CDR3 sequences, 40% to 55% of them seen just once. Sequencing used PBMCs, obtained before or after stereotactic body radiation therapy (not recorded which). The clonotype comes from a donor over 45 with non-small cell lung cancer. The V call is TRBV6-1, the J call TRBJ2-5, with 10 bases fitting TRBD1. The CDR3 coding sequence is TGTGCCAGCCTCCGGGACAGGGGTGTCGGGGAGACCCAGTACTTC. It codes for CASLRDRGVGETQYF.